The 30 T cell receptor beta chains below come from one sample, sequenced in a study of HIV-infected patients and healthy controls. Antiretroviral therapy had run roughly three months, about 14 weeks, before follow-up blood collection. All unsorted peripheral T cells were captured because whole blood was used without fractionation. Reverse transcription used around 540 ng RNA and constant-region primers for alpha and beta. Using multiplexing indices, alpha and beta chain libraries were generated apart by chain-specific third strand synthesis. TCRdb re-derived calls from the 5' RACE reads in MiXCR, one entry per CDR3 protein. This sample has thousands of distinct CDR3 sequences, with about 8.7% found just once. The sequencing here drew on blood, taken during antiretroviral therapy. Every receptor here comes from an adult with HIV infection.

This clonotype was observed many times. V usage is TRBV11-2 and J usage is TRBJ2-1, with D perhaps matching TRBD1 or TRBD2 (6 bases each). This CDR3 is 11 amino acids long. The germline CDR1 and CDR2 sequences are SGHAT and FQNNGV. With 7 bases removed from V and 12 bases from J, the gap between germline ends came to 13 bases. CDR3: CASTQGTLQFF. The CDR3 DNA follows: TGTGCCAGCACCCAGGGGACTTTGCAGTTCTTC.

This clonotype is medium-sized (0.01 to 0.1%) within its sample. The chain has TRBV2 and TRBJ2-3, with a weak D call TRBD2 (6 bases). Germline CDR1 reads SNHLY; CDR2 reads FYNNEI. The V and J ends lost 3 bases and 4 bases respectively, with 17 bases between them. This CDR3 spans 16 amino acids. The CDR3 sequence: CASSEGLNLWSDTQYF. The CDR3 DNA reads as TGTGCCAGCAGTGAGGGACTCAACTTATGGTCAGATACGCAGTATTTT.

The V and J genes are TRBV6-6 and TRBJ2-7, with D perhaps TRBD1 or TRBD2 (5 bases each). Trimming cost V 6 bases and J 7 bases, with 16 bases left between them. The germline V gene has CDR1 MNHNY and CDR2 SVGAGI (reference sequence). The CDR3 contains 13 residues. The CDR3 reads CASRYHGAGEQYF. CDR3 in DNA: TGTGCCAGCAGGTACCACGGGGCAGGGGAGCAGTACTTC.

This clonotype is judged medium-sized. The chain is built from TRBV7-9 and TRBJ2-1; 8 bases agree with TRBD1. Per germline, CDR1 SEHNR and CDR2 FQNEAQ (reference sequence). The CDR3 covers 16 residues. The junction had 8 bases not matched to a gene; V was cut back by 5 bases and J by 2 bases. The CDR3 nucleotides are TGTGCCAGCAGCGATTCAGACAGGGGCACCTACAATGAGCAGTTCTTC. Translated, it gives CASSDSDRGTYNEQFF.

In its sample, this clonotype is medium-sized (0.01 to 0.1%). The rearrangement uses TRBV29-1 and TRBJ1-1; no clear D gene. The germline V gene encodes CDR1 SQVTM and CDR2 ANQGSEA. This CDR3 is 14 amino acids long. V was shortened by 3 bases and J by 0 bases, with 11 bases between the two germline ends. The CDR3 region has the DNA TGCAGCGTTGACCTAGGACTGATGAACACTGAAGCTTTCTTT. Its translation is CSVDLGLMNTEAFF.

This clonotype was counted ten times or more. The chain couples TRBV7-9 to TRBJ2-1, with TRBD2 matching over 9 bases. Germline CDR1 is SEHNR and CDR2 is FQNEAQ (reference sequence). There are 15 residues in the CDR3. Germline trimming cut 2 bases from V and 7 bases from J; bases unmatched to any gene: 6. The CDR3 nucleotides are TGTGCCAGCAGCTTATCTGGGCTAGCGGGGAATGAGCAGTTCTTC. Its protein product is CASSLSGLAGNEQFF.

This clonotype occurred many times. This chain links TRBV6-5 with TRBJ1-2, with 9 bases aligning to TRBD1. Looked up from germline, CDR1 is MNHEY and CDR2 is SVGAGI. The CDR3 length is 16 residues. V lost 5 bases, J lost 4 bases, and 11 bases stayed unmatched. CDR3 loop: CASSNSGTGRIYGYTF. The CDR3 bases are TGTGCCAGCAGTAATTCCGGGACAGGGAGGATCTATGGCTACACCTTC.

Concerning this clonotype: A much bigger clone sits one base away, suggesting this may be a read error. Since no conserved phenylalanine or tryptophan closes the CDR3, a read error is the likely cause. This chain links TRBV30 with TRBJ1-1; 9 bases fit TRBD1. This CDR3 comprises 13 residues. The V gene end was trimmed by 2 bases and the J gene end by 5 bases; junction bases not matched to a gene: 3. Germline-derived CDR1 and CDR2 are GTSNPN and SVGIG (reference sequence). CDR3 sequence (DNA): TGTGCCTGGAGTCGACAGGGGGAGACTGAAGCTTTCCTT. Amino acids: CAWSRQGETEAFL.

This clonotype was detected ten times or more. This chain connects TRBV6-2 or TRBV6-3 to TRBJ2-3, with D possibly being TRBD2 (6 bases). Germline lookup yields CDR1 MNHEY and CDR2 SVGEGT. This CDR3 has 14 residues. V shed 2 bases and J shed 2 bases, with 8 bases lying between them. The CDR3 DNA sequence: TGTGCCAGCAGTTACCGGGACTCCACAGATACGCAGTATTTT. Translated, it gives CASSYRDSTDTQYF.

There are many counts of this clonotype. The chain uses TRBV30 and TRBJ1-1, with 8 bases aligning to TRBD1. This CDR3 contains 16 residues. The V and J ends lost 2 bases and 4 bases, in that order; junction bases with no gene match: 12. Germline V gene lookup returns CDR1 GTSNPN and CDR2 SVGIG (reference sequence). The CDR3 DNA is TGTGCCTGGAGTTCACTCGACAGGGGAGGGAGCACTGAAGCTTTCTTT. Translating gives CAWSSLDRGGSTEAFF.

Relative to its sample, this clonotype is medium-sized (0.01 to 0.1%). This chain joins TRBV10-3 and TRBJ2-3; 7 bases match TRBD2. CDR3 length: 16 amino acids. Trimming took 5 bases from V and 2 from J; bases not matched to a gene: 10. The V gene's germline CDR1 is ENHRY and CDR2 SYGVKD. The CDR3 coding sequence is TGTGCCATCAGTCCCAGACAAGCGGGGAACACAGATACGCAGTATTTT. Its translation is CAISPRQAGNTDTQYF.

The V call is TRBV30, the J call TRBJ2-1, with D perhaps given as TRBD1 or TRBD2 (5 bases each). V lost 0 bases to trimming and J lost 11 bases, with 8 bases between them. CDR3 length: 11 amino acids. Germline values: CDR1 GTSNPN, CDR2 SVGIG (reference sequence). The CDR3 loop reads CAWSVSGQQFF. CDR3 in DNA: TGTGCCTGGAGTGTTTCGGGACAGCAGTTCTTC.

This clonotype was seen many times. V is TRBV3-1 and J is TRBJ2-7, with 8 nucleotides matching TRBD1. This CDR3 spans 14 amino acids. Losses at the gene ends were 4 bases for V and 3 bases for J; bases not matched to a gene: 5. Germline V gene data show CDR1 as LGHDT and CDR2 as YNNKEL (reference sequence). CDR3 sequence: CASSLTGQGYEQYF. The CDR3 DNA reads TGTGCCAGCAGCCTAACCGGACAGGGCTACGAGCAGTACTTC.

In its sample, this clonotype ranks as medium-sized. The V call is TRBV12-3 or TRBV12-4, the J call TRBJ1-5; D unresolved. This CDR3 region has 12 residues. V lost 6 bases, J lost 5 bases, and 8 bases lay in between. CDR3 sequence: CASRRPDQPQHF. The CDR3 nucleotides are TGTGCCAGCAGGCGGCCAGATCAGCCCCAGCATTTT.

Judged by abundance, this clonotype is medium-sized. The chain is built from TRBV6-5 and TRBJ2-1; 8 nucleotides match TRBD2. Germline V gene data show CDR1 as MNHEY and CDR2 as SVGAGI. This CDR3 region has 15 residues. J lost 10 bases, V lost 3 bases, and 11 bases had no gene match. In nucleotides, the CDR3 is TGTGCCAGCAGTTATCCCGGGACTGGCGGGAGGGAGCAGTTCTTC. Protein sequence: CASSYPGTGGREQFF.

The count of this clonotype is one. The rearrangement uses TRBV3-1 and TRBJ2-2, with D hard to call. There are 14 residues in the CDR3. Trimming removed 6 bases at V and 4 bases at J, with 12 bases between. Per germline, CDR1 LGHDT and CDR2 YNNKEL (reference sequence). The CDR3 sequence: CASSLGESTGELFF. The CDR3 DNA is TGTGCCAGCAGTCTGGGCGAATCCACCGGGGAGCTGTTTTTT.

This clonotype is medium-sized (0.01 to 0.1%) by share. CDR3 bases: TGTGCCAGCAGCTTACTCCTAGCGGGAGGGCCGTACGAGCAGTACTTC. Protein: CASSLLLAGGPYEQYF. The chain uses TRBV11-2 and TRBJ2-7, with 12 bases fitting TRBD2. The germline V gene has CDR1 SGHAT and CDR2 FQNNGV. The CDR3 has 16 residues. J lost 4 bases, V lost 2 bases, and 6 bases had no gene match.

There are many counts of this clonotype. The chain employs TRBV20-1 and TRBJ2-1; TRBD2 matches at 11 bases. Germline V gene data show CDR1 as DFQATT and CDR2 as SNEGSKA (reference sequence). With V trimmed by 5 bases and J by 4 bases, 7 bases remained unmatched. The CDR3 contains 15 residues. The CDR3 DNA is TGCAGTGCTTTGCCCGGGACTAGCGGATACAATGAGCAGTTCTTC. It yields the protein CSALPGTSGYNEQFF.

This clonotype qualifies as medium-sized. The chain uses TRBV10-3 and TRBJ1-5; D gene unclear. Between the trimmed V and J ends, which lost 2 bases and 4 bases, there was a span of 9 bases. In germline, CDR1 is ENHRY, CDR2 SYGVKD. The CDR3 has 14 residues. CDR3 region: CAISETHGNQPQHF. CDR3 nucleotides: TGTGCCATCAGTGAGACACACGGGAATCAGCCCCAGCATTTT.

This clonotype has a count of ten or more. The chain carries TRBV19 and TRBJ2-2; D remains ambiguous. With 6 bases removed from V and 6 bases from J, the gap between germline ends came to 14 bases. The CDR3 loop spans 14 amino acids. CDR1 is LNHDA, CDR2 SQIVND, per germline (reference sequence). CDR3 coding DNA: TGTGCCAGTAGCCTCTCTTTTAAGGCCGGGGAGCTGTTTTTT. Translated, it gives CASSLSFKAGELFF. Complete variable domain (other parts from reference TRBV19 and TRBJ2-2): DGGITQSPKYLFRKEGQNVTLSCEQNLNHDAMYWYRQDPGQGLRLIYYSQIVNDFQKGDIAEGYSVSREKKESFPLTVTSAQKNPTAFYLCASSLSFKAGELFFGEGSRLTVL.

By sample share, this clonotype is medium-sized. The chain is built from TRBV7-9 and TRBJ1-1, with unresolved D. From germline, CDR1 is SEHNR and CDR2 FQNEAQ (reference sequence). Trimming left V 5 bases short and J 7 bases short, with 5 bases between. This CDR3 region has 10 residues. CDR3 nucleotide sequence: TGTGCCAGCAGCCCACTTGAAGCTTTCTTT. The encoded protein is CASSPLEAFF.

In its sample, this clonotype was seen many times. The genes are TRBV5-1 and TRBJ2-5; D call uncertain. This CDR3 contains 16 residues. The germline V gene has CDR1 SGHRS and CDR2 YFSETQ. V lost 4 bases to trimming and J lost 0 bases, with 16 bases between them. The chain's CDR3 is CASSIRGGRNQETQYF. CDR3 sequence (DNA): TGCGCCAGCAGCATCAGAGGTGGACGGAACCAAGAGACCCAGTACTTC.

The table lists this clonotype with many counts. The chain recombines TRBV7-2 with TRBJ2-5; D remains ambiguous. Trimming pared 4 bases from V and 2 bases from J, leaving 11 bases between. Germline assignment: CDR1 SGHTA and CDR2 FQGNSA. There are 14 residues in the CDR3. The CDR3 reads CASSYELGQETQYF. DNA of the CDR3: TGTGCCAGCAGCTATGAGCTAGGGCAAGAGACCCAGTACTTC.

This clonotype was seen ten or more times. The CDR3 reads CASSQRDRETYEQYF. In DNA, the CDR3 is TGTGCCAGCAGCCAACGGGACAGGGAAACCTACGAGCAGTACTTC. The chain links TRBV11-1 to TRBJ2-7, with 9 bases identical to TRBD1. After removal of 5 bases from V and 2 bases from J, the junction contained 7 bases not matched to a gene. This CDR3 contains 15 residues. CDR1 and CDR2 (germline): SGHAT, FQDESV (reference sequence).

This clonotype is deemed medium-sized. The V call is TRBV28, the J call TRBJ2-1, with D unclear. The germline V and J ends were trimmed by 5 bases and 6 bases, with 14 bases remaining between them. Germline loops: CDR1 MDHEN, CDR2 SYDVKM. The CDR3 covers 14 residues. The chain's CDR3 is CASSPERGVNEQFF. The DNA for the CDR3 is TGTGCCAGCAGTCCCGAGCGTGGGGTCAATGAGCAGTTCTTC.

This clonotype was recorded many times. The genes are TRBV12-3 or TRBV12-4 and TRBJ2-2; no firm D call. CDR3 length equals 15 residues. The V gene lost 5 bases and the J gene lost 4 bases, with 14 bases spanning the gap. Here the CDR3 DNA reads TGTGCCAGCAGTCGACGTGTCGTGGGCACCGGGGAGCTGTTTTTT. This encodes CASSRRVVGTGELFF.

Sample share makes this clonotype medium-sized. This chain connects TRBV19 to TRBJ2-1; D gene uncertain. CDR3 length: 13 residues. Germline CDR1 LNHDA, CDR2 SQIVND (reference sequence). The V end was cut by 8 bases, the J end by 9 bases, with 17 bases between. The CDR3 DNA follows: TGTGCCAGTTCCCTAAAAAGGTTCGGTGAGCAGTTCTTC. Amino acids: CASSLKRFGEQFF.

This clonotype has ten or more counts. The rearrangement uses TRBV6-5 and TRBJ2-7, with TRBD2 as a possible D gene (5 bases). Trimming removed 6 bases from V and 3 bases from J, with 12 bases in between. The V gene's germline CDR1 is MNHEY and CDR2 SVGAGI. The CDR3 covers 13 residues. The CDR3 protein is CASRKLDNYEQYF. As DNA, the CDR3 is TGTGCCAGCAGAAAACTAGACAACTACGAGCAGTACTTC.

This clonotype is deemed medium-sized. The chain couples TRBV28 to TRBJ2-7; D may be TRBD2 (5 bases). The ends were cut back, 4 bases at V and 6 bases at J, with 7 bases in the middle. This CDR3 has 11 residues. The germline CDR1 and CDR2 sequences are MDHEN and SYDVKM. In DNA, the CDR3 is TGTGCCAGCAGTTACGGAGGCGAGCAGTACTTC. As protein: CASSYGGEQYF.

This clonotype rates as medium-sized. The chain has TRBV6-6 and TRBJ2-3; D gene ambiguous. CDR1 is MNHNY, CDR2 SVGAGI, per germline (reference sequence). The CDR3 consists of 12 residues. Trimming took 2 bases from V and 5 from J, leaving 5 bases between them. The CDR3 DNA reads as TGTGCCAGCAGTTACGGGGTAGATACGCAGTATTTT. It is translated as CASSYGVDTQYF.